The sequence of this TCR beta chain was determined in a study of blood T cell repertoires in COVID-19. Study overall: Sites in the United States, Italy and Spain provided acute and convalescent COVID-19 samples. PBMCs, B-cell-depleted T cells, or T cells were the source of the cDNA or gDNA that made up the material.

In the original processing: Reference gene primer amplification gave estimated nucleated cell counts. TCRdb keeps only in-frame clones here, not all; method: immunoSEQ multiplex PCR. The V and J calls and the clone size are those of that table, but D and trimming were determined from the DNA. The sample yields about 170,000 clones, roughly 84% seen once. V gave up 2 bases and J gave up 3 bases, with 10 bases separating them. This CDR3 is built from 15 residues. Germline CDR1 is SGHTA and CDR2 is FQGTGA. Material: peripheral blood. The sequence came from a human donor with acute or convalescent COVID-19. The donor label of this sample is uncertain. V gene TRBV7-3 combines with J gene TRBJ2-2; TRBD2 might be the D (5 bases). CDR3 DNA sequence: TGTGCCAGCAGCTTATCCGGGGAATACACCGGGGAGCTGTTTTTT. Protein product: CASSLSGEYTGELFF.